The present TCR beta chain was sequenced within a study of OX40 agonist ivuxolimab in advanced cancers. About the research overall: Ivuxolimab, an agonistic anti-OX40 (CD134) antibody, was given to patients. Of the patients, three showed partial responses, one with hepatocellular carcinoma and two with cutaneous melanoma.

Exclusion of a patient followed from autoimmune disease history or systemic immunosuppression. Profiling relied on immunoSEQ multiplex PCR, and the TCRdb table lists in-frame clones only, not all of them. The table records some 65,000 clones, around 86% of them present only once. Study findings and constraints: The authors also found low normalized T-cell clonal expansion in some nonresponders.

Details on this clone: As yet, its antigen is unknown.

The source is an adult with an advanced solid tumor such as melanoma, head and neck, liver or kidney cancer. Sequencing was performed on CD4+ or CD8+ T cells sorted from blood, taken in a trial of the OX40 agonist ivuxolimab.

The CDR3 region has the DNA TGTGCCAGCAGCTTAGAGCAGGGGGCAAAAGCTTTCTTT. This gives the protein CASSLEQGAKAFF. The chain employs TRBV11-1 and TRBJ1-1, with 8 bases matching TRBD1. Germline CDR1 SGHAT, CDR2 FQDESV (reference sequence). Germline trimming cut 1 base from V and 9 bases from J; bases unmatched to any gene: 4. The CDR3 covers 13 residues.